These T cell receptor beta chains were read from a single sample in a study of blood T cell repertoires in COVID-19. Sequencing was performed with immunoSEQ multiplex PCR; in TCRdb, only in-frame clones are kept and a portion is missing. The sample consists of tens of thousands of clones, 79% of them appearing once. The sequencing input was peripheral blood. These receptors were taken from a man aged 60 to 75 with active or convalescent COVID-19. CDR3s include the opening cysteine and the closing phenylalanine or tryptophan. Each record gives: clone size, J gene, V gene, D gene, CDR3 DNA, CDR3 protein. The D gene is left open where the match is weak. For some rows the clone size is stated as once, few or many, or as a class when expanded; others skip it.

once	TRBJ1-1	TRBV9	NA	TGTGCCAGCAGCGTAGGGGGCGCGAACACTGAAGCTTTCTTT	CASSVGGANTEAFF
NA	TRBJ1-2	TRBV5-1	NA	TGCGCCAGCAGCGACGAGGGCAACTATGGCTACACCTTC	CASSDEGNYGYTF
NA	TRBJ2-7	TRBV18	NA	TGTGCCAGCTCAATCGGTGGGGCAGAGGCCTACGAGCAGTACTTC	CASSIGGAEAYEQYF
few	TRBJ1-6	TRBV2	NA	TGTGCCAGCACTCAGGGAGGGGTGGGAAATTCACCCCTCCACTTT	CASTQGGVGNSPLHF
once	TRBJ1-2	TRBV5-1	NA	TGCGCCAGCAGCCCTAACAGGGCTGGCTACACCTTC	CASSPNRAGYTF
few	TRBJ1-4	TRBV5-4	NA	TGTGCCAGCAGCTTGGGAGCGTCAGGGGTCGGAGCTAATGAAAAACTGTTTTTT	CASSLGASGVGANEKLFF
NA	TRBJ1-1	TRBV5-6	NA	TGTGCCAGCAGCTTGTGGGCCAGAAAAATGAACACTGAAGCTTTCTTT	CASSLWARKMNTEAFF
NA	TRBJ2-7	TRBV18	NA	TGTGCCAGCTCACCGACCGGGGGAACTTACAGGCTCGAGCAGTACTTC	CASSPTGGTYRLEQYF
few	TRBJ1-1	TRBV7-6	NA	TGTGCCAGCAGCTTACAGGGCGCGGGGGTCACTGAAGCTTTCTTT	CASSLQGAGVTEAFF
NA	TRBJ1-2	TRBV15	NA	TGTGCCACCAGCTCGGGAGGGTATGGCTACACCTTC	CATSSGGYGYTF
once	TRBJ1-2	TRBV6-5	NA	TGTGCCACCCGACAGATCCAAAACTATGGCTACACCTTC	CATRQIQNYGYTF
NA	TRBJ1-3	TRBV6-1	NA	TGTGCCAGCAGTGAGATCTCCGGGTCTGGAAACACCATATATTTT	CASSEISGSGNTIYF
few	TRBJ2-1	TRBV3-1/TRBV3-2	NA	TGTGCCAGCAGCCCACCAGGGCTCGGTGAGCAGTTCTTC	CASSPPGLGEQFF
NA	TRBJ1-6	TRBV2	NA	TGTGCCAGCAGTGAAGCCGGGGATAATTCACCCCTCCACTTT	CASSEAGDNSPLHF
NA	TRBJ2-3	TRBV3-1/TRBV3-2	TRBD2	TGTGCCAGCAGCCTTCTCGCGGGGGGAGCGACAGATACGCAGTATTTT	CASSLLAGGATDTQYF
NA	TRBJ2-7	TRBV5-1	NA	TGCGCCAGCAGCTGGGCGTCGGGGTCCTACGAGCAGTACTTC	CASSWASGSYEQYF
NA	TRBJ2-7	TRBV5-4	TRBD1	TGTGCCAGCAGCTCCCGACAGGGGACCTACGAGCAGTACTTC	CASSSRQGTYEQYF
NA	TRBJ2-3	TRBV5-1	TRBD1	TGCGCCAGCAGCTACGGACAGGGCGCTTATGTTTCTAGCACAGATACGCAGTATTTT	CASSYGQGAYVSSTDTQYF
NA	TRBJ2-5	TRBV11-2	TRBD1	TGTGCCAGCAGCGGACAGGGAGAGACCCAGTACTTC	CASSGQGETQYF
few	TRBJ2-3	TRBV5-1	NA	TGCGCCAGCAGCTTGGGTTCGCGGGGAGGCACAGATACGCAGTATTTT	CASSLGSRGGTDTQYF
NA	TRBJ1-1	TRBV5-4	NA	TGTGCCAGCAGCCAACAACTAGACGGGTCTGAAGCTTTCTTT	CASSQQLDGSEAFF
NA	TRBJ1-5	TRBV6-6	NA	TGTGCCAGCAGCCGGGGGGCTGACCCCCAGCATTTT	CASSRGADPQHF
NA	TRBJ2-5	TRBV11-2	TRBD2	TGTGCCAGCAGCTTTCGATCTAGCGGGGAGACCCAGTACTTC	CASSFRSSGETQYF
NA	TRBJ1-2	TRBV6-1	NA	TGTGCCAGCAGTGAAGGGTTCGGAGGGTTCGGCTACACCTTC	CASSEGFGGFGYTF
NA	TRBJ1-6	TRBV30	NA	TGTGCCTGGAGTGTACAGGTCACCTATAATTCACCCCTCCACTTT	CAWSVQVTYNSPLHF
NA	TRBJ2-5	TRBV30	NA	TGTGCCTGGAGTGTACTAAGTCCGGGGGAGACCCAGTACTTC	CAWSVLSPGETQYF
once	TRBJ2-3	TRBV6-5	NA	TGTGCCAGCAGGCTCAGACCGGGGACGCAGTATTTT	CASRLRPGTQYF
NA	TRBJ1-2	TRBV7-8	NA	TGTGCCAGCAGCTTAGTTGGGGGCGGCTATGGCTACACCTTC	CASSLVGGGYGYTF
NA	TRBJ2-1	TRBV19	NA	TGTGCCAGTAGTATAGGAGCGAGCGGGCTTAACAATGAGCAGTTCTTC	CASSIGASGLNNEQFF
NA	TRBJ2-5	TRBV7-2	TRBD2	TGTGCCAGCAGCTCTCCCAGCGGGGGGGCCGGGGAGACCCAGTACTTC	CASSSPSGGAGETQYF
NA	TRBJ2-7	TRBV5-1	TRBD1	TGCGCCAGCAGCTTGTCACCCGGGACAGGAGATTTTTACGAGCAGTACTTC	CASSLSPGTGDFYEQYF
NA	TRBJ2-7	TRBV5-6	NA	TGTGCCAGCAGCTTGGTTGACCAACGGGAGTACTTC	CASSLVDQREYF
NA	TRBJ2-7	TRBV13	NA	TGTGCCAGCAGCTTAGTCCGGACATCGTCCCAGCAGTACTTC	CASSLVRTSSQQYF
NA	TRBJ2-7	TRBV7-2	NA	TGTGCCAGCAGCCCACGTGTCGGGAACGAGCAGTACTTC	CASSPRVGNEQYF
once	TRBJ2-6	TRBV7-3	NA	TGTGCCAGCAGCTTGACCGGGACTTCTGGGGCCAACGTCCTGACTTTC	CASSLTGTSGANVLTF
few	TRBJ2-1	TRBV6-5	TRBD2	TGTGCCAGCTCGGGAGGGGATGAGCAGTTCTTC	CASSGGDEQFF
large	TRBJ2-7	TRBV5-1	NA	TGCGCCAGCAGAGGTGGGGGCCCCGTTGAGCCCTACGAGCAGTACTTC	CASRGGGPVEPYEQYF
NA	TRBJ1-2	TRBV19	NA	TGTGCCAGTAGTCCTCCAGGGAGGAACTTATATGGCTACACCTTC	CASSPPGRNLYGYTF
NA	TRBJ2-7	TRBV12-2	NA	TGTGCAAGTCCCCCCCGCGCGGTACACCGTAACTCCTACGAGCAGTACTTC	CASPPRAVHRNSYEQYF
few	TRBJ1-5	TRBV7-9	TRBD1	TGTGCCAGCAGCCGTGGACAGGCAGGGAGTCAGCCCCAGCATTTT	CASSRGQAGSQPQHF
NA	TRBJ1-5	TRBV6-5	NA	TGTGCCAGCAGTTCCCATCGGACAGATACTAATCAGCCCCAGCATTTT	CASSSHRTDTNQPQHF
few	TRBJ1-2	TRBV11-2	NA	TGTGCCAGCAGCTTAGTCAGGGATAACTATGGCTACACCTTC	CASSLVRDNYGYTF
NA	TRBJ2-7	TRBV5-4	NA	TGTGCCAGCAGCTCAGGGAAATGGACGGAGTCCTACGAGCAGTACTTC	CASSSGKWTESYEQYF
NA	TRBJ2-7	TRBV5-1	TRBD2	TGCGCCAGCAGCCCGCAGCGGGGCGGCTACGAGCAGTACTTC	CASSPQRGGYEQYF
NA	TRBJ2-7	TRBV6-5	NA	TGTGCCAGCAGTTACATTGTGGGGGCCAACGAGCAGTACTTC	CASSYIVGANEQYF
NA	TRBJ1-2	TRBV3-1/TRBV3-2	NA	TGTGCCAGCAGCCCAGGAGGCGGTCTGTATAGGGGCTACACCTTC	CASSPGGGLYRGYTF
NA	TRBJ1-1	TRBV28	NA	TGTGCCAGCAGTTTCCGGGGAGGGGGGAACACTGAAGCTTTCTTT	CASSFRGGGNTEAFF
NA	TRBJ1-5	TRBV12-3/TRBV12-4	TRBD1	TGTGCCAGCAGTTTCGACAGGGTTCAGCCCCAGCATTTT	CASSFDRVQPQHF
NA	TRBJ1-1	TRBV20-1	NA	TGCAGTGCTAGTCTATCCGGAGCGCTGGCGAACACTGAAGCTTTCTTT	CSASLSGALANTEAFF
NA	TRBJ2-5	TRBV2	NA	TGTGCCAGCAGCCCACAAGAGACCCAGTACTTC	CASSPQETQYF